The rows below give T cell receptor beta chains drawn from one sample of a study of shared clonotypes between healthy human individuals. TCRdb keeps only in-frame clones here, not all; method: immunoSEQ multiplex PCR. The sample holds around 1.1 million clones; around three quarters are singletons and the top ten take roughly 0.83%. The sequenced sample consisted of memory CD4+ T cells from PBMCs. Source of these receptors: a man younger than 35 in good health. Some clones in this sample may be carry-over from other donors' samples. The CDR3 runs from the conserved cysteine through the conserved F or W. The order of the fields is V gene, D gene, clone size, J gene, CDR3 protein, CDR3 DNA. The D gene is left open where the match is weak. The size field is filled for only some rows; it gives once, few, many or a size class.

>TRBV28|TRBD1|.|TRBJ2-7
CASSATGGKSYEQYF
TGTGCCAGCAGTGCTACAGGGGGCAAGTCCTACGAGCAGTACTTC
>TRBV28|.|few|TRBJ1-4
CASSLPGATNEKLFF
TGTGCCAGCAGCCTTCCCGGGGCAACTAATGAAAAACTGTTTTTT
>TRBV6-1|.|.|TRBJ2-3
CASRRGRDTDTQYF
TGTGCCAGCAGGAGGGGACGGGACACAGATACGCAGTATTTT
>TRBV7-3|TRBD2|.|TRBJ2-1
CASSLGTSGSEQFF
TGTGCCAGCAGCTTGGGAACTAGCGGGAGTGAGCAGTTCTTC
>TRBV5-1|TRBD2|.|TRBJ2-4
CASSFRTSEDIQYF
TGCGCCAGCAGCTTTAGGACTAGCGAGGACATTCAGTACTTC
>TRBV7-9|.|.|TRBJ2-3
CASSLRSGVGTDTQYF
TGTGCCAGCAGCTTACGCTCAGGGGTAGGCACAGATACGCAGTATTTT
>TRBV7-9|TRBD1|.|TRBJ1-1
CASSLVRGQRTEAFF
TGTGCCAGCAGCTTAGTAAGGGGGCAAAGGACTGAAGCTTTCTTT
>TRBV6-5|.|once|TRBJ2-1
CASSRGGAYNEQFF
TGTGCCAGCAGTCGGGGCGGAGCCTACAATGAGCAGTTCTTC
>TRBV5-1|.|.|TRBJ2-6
CASSPGPLGSGANVLTF
TGCGCCAGCAGCCCGGGCCCCCTTGGCTCTGGGGCCAACGTCCTGACTTTC
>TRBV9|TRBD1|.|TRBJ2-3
CASSVGDRDTDTQYF
TGTGCCAGCAGCGTAGGGGACAGAGACACAGATACGCAGTATTTT
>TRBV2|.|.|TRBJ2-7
CASRPFGAAYEQYF
TGTGCCAGCAGACCCTTCGGGGCAGCCTACGAGCAGTACTTC
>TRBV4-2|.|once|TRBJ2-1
CASSQLLSDMTYNEQFF
TGTGCCAGCAGCCAATTACTGAGCGACATGACCTACAATGAGCAGTTCTTC
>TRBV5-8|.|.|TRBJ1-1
CASSPPQGMAEAFF
TGTGCCAGCAGTCCACCTCAGGGTATGGCTGAAGCTTTCTTT
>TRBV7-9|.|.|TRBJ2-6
CASSLPGDPVSGANVLTF
TGTGCCAGCAGCCTACCCGGGGATCCGGTCTCTGGGGCCAACGTCCTGACTTTC
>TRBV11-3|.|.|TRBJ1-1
CASSLRGPNTEAFF
TGTGCCAGCAGCCTTCGGGGTCCCAACACTGAAGCTTTCTTT
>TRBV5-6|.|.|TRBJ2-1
CASSPPLAYNEQFF
TGTGCCAGCAGCCCCCCGCTGGCTTACAATGAGCAGTTCTTC
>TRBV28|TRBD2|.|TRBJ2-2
CASSFFTSLVAGVDTGELFF
TGTGCCAGCAGTTTCTTCACGTCGCTCGTAGCGGGAGTCGACACCGGGGAGCTGTTTTTT
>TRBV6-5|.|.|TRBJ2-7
CASFRSGGKQYF
TGTGCCAGCTTTAGATCGGGGGGCAAGCAGTACTTC
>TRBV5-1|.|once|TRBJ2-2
CASSWGGTWTGELFF
TGCGCCAGCAGCTGGGGCGGCACCTGGACCGGGGAGCTGTTTTTT
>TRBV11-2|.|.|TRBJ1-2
CASSQTGTNYGYTF
TGTGCCAGCAGCCAGACCGGGACAAACTATGGCTACACCTTC
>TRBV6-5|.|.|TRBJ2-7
CASSYSTGKQYF
TGTGCCAGCAGTTACTCGACGGGGAAGCAGTACTTC
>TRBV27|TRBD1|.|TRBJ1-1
CASSPRSGQMYTEAFF
TGTGCCAGCAGTCCCCGGTCGGGACAGATGTACACTGAAGCTTTCTTT
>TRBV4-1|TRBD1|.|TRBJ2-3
CASSHGTENTDTQYF
TGCGCCAGCAGCCATGGGACAGAAAACACAGATACGCAGTATTTT
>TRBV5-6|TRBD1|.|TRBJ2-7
CASSWAVGGDEQYF
TGTGCCAGCAGCTGGGCAGTAGGGGGCGACGAGCAGTACTTC
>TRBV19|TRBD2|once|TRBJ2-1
CASSIGQGLAGRGEQFF
TGTGCCAGTAGTATAGGTCAGGGACTAGCGGGGCGGGGTGAGCAGTTCTTC
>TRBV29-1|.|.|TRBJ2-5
CSVGRETQYF
TGCAGCGTTGGGAGGGAGACCCAGTACTTC
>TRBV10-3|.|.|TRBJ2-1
CAISEQGRTYNEQFF
TGTGCCATCAGTGAGCAGGGTAGAACCTACAATGAGCAGTTCTTC
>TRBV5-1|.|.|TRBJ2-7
CASSFDGTYEQYF
TGCGCCAGCAGCTTTGACGGAACCTACGAGCAGTACTTC
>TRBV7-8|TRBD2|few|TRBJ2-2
CASSLASGRVNTGELFF
TGTGCCAGCAGCTTAGCTAGCGGGAGGGTGAACACCGGGGAGCTGTTTTTT
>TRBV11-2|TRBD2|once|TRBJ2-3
CASSPIAGGATDTQYF
TGTGCCAGCAGCCCTATAGCGGGAGGGGCGACAGATACGCAGTATTTT
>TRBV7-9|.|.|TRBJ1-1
CASSLTSDTEAFF
TGTGCCAGCAGCTTAACATCGGACACTGAAGCTTTCTTT
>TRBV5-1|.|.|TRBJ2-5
CASSLGQHQETQYF
TGCGCCAGCAGCCTCGGACAGCACCAAGAGACCCAGTACTTC
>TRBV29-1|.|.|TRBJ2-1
CSATPTRESSYNEQFF
TGCAGCGCTACCCCGACCCGGGAAAGCTCCTACAATGAGCAGTTCTTC
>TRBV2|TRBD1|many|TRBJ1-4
CASSQGQGNEKLFF
TGTGCCAGCAGTCAGGGACAGGGGAATGAAAAACTGTTTTTT
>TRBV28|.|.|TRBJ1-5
CASSRAHGTASNQPQHF
TGTGCCAGCAGTCGAGCCCATGGGACGGCGAGCAATCAGCCCCAGCATTTT
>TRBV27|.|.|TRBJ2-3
CATMRAGGFLELAPSGQYF
TGTGCCACCATGAGGGCAGGGGGATTCTTGGAACTAGCTCCTTCTGGGCAGTATTTT
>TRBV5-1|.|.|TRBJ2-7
CASSVIGLRTTYEQYF
TGCGCCAGCAGCGTGATAGGGTTGAGAACCACCTACGAGCAGTACTTC
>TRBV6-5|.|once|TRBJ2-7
CASKGHSYEQYF
TGTGCCAGCAAAGGACATTCCTACGAGCAGTACTTC
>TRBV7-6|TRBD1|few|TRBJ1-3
CASSLGTGSGNTIYF
TGTGCCAGCAGCTTGGGGACAGGCTCTGGAAACACCATATATTTT
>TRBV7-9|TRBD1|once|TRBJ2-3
CASSRDSGADTQYF
TGTGCCAGCAGCCGGGACAGTGGGGCAGATACGCAGTATTTT
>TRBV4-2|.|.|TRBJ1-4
CASSQAQSLNEKLFF
TGTGCCAGCAGCCAAGCACAGAGTCTTAATGAAAAACTGTTTTTT
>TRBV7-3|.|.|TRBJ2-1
CASSLNPGSYNEQFF
TGTGCCAGCAGCTTAAATCCGGGTTCCTACAATGAGCAGTTCTTC
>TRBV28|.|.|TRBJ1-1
CASSATPNTEAFF
TGTGCCAGCAGCGCGACCCCGAACACTGAAGCTTTCTTT
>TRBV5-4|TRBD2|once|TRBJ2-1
CASSNGLANGNEQFF
TGTGCCAGCAGCAACGGACTAGCAAATGGCAATGAGCAGTTCTTC
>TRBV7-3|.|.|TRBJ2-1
CASSSNSAPYNEQFF
TGTGCCAGCAGCTCCAACTCGGCTCCCTACAATGAGCAGTTCTTC
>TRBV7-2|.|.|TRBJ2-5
CASSLRSGNFQETQYF
TGTGCCAGCAGCTTAAGGTCAGGGAACTTCCAAGAGACCCAGTACTTC